This T cell receptor beta chain emerged from a study of control samples from healthy donors and cancer patients. CDR1 and CDR2 (germline): SGHRS, YFSETQ. The ends lost 2 bases at V and 7 bases at J; junction bases unmatched: 12. This CDR3 region has 16 residues. TCRdb keeps only in-frame clones here, not all; method: immunoSEQ multiplex PCR. Of about 110,000 clones in the sample, approximately 84% were seen once. This clone was seen just once. This sequence joins TRBV5-1 and TRBJ1-2, with 9 positions matching TRBD1. The material sequenced was blood. The origin of this receptor is a man aged 18 to 30 in good health. The CDR3 loop is CASSLNRKGQGSGYTF. For the CDR3, the DNA is TGCGCCAGCAGCTTAAACCGAAAAGGACAGGGGTCTGGCTACACCTTC.